Each of the 3 T cell receptor beta chains below was sequenced from the same sample in a study of T cell responses to AZD1222 COVID-19 vaccine. The protocol was immunoSEQ multiplex PCR, while the TCRdb copy is restricted to in-frame clones and leaves out a portion. The sample has about 93,000 clones, about 86% seen once. The specimen was peripheral blood, collected on day 0 of AZD1222 vaccination. These receptors were obtained from an adult in good health.

The V gene is TRBV19, the J gene TRBJ2-1, with 12 positions matching TRBD2. The CDR3 extends over 15 amino acids. The junction had 4 bases not matched to a gene; V was cut back by 3 bases and J by 7 bases. Looked up from germline, CDR1 is LNHDA and CDR2 is SQIVND (reference sequence). The CDR3 bases are TGTGCCAGTAGTATTTGGACTAGCGGGATGAATGAGCAGTTCTTC. Protein: CASSIWTSGMNEQFF.

This chain links TRBV5-4 with TRBJ2-1, with a tentative D call TRBD1 (6 bases). Trimming removed 4 bases at V and 7 bases at J, with 12 bases between. The V gene's germline CDR1 is SGHNT and CDR2 YYREEE (reference sequence). CDR3 length: 13 amino acids. The CDR3 here is CASSHAQGNEQFF. For the CDR3, the DNA is TGTGCCAGCAGCCATGCACAGGGAAATGAGCAGTTCTTC.

The chain has TRBV2 and TRBJ1-5; 8 bases map to TRBD1. Germline V lookup: CDR1 SNHLY, CDR2 FYNNEI. The CDR3 totals 14 residues. V dropped 6 bases and J dropped 2; count of bases not matched to a gene: 3. The CDR3 is CASRSGQGNQPQHF. The DNA for the CDR3 is TGTGCCAGCAGGTCGGGACAGGGCAATCAGCCCCAGCATTTT.